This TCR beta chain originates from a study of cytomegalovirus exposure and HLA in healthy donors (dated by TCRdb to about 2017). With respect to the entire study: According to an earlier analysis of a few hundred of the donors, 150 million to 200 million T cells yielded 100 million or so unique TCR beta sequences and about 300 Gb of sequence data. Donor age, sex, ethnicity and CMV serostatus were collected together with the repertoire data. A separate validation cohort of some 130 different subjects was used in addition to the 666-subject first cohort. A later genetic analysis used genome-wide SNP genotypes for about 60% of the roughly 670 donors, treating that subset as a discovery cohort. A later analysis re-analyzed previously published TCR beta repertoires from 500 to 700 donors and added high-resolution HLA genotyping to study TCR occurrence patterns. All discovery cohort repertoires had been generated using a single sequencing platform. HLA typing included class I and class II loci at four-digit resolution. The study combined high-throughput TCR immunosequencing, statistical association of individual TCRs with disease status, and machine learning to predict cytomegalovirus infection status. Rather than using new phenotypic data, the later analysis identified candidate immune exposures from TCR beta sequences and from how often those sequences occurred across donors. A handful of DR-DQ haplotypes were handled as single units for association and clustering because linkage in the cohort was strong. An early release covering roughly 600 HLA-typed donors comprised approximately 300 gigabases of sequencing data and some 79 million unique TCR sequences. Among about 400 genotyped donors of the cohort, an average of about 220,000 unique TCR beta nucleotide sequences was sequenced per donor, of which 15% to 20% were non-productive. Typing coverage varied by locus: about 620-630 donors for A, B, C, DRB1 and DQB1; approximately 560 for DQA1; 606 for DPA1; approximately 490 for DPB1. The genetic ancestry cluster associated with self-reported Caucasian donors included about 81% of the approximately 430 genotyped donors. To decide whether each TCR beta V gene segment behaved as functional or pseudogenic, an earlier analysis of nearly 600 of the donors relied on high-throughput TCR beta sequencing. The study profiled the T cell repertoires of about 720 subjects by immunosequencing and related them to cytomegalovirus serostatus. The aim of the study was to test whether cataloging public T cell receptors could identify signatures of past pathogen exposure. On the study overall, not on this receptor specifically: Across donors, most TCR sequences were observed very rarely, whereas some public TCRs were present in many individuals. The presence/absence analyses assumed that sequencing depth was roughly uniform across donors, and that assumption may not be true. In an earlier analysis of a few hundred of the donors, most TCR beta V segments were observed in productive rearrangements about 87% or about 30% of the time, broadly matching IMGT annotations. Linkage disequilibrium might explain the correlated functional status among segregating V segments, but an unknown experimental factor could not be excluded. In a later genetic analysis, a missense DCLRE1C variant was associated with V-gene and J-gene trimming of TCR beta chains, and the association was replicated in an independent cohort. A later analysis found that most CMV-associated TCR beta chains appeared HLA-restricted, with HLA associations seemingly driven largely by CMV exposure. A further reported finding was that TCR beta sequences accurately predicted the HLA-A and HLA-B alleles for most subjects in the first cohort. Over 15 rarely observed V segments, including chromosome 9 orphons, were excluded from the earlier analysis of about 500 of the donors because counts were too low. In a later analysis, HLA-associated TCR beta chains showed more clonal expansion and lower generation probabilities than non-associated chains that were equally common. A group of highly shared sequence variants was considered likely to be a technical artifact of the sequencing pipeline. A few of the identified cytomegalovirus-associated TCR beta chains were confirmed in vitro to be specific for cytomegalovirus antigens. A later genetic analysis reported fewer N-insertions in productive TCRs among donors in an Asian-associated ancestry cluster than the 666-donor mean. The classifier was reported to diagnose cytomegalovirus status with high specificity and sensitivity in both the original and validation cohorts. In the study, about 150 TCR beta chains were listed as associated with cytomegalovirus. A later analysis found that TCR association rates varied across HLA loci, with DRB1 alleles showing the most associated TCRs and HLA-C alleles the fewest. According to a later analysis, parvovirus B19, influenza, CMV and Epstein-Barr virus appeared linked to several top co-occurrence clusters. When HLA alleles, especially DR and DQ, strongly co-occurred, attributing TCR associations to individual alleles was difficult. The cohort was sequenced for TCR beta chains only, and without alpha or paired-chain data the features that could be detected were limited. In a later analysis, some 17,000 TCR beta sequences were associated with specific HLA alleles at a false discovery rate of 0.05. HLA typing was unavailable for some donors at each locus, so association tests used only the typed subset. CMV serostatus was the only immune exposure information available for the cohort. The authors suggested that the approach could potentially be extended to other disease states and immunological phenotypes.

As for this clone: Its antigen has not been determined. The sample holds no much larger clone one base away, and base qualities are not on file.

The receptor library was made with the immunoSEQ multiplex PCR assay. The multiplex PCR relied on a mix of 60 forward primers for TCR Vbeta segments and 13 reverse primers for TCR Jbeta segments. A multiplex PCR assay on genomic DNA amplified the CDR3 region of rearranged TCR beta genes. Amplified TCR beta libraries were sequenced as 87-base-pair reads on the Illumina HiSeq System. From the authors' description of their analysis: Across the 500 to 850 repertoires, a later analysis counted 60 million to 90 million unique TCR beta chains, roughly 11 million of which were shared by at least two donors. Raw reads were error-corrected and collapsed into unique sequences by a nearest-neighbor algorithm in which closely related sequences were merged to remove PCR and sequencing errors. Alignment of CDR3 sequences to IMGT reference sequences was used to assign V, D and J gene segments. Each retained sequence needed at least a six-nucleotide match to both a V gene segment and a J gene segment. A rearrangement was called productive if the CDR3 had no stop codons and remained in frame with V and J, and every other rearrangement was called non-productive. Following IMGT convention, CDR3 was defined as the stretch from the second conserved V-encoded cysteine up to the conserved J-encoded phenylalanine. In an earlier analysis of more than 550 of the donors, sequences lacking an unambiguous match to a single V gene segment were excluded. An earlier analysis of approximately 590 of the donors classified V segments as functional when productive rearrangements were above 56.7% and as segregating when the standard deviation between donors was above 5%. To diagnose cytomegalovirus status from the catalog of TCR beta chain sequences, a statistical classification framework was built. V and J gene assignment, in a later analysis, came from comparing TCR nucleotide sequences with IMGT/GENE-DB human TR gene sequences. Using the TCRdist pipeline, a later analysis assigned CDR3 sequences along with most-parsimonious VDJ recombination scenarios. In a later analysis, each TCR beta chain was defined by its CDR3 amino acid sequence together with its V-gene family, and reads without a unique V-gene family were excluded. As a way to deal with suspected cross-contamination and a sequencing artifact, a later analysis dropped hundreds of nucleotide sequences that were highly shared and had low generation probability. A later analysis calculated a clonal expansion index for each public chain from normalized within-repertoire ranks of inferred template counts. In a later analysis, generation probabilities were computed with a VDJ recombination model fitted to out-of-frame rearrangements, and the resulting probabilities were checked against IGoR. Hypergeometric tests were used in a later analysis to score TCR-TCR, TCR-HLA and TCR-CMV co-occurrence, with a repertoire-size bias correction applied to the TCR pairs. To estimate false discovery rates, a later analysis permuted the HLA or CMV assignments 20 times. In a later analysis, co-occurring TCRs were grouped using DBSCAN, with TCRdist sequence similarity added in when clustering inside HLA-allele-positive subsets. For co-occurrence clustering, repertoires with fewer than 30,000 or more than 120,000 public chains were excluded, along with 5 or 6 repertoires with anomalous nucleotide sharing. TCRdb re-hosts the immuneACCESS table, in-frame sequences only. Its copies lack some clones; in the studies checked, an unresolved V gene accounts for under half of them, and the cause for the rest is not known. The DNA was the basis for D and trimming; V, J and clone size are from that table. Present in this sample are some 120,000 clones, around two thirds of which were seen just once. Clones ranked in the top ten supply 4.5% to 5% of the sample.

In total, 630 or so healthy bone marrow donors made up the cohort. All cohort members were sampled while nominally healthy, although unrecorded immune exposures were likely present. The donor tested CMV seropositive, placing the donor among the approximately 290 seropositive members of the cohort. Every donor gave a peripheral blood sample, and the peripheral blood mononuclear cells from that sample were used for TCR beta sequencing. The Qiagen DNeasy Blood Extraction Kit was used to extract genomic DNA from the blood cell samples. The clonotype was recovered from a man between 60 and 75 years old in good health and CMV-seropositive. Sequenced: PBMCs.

The CDR3 reads CASRESGTSTDTQYF. The nucleotides are TGTGCCAGCAGGGAAAGCGGCACTAGCACAGATACGCAGTATTTT. Recombination joined TRBV2 with TRBJ2-3; TRBD2 is a possible D gene, resting on 5 matching bases. Including the terminal cysteine and phenylalanine, the CDR3 comprises 15 residues. Of all the DNA, just the CDR3 is kept, 45 bases in frame from base 1. Via the germline V gene, CDR1 is SNHLY and CDR2 FYNNEI. Trimming at the junction amounts to 6 bases on V and 0 bases on J, and the germline ends lie 13 bases apart. Here the CDR3 is joined to the reference TRBV2 and TRBJ2-3 genes, and the full variable domain is: EPEVTQTPSHQVTQMGQEVILRCVPISNHLYFYWYRQILGQKVEFLVSFYNNEISEKSEIFDDQFSVERPDGSNFTLKIRSTKLEDSAMYFCASRESGTSTDTQYFGPGTRLTVL.